This T cell receptor beta chain was captured by sequencing in a study of radiation and T cells in renal cell carcinoma. Time point reported: blood 2 weeks post-SBRT. Regarding treatment: 15 Gy SBRT to primary tumor, nephrectomy 4 weeks later. This renal cell carcinoma was of the clear cell type. The CDR3 loop spans 15 amino acids. V lost 5 bases to trimming and J lost 1 base, with 15 bases between them. Germline CDR1 reads SGHRS; CDR2 reads YFSETQ. The protocol was immunoSEQ multiplex PCR, while the TCRdb copy is restricted to in-frame clones and leaves out a portion. The sample includes approximately 79,000 clones, about 80% of them seen just once.

The TCR sequence derives from a man in his sixties with renal cell carcinoma. This sequence joins TRBV5-1 and TRBJ2-5; D possibly corresponds to TRBD1 (6 bases). The input for sequencing was blood, taken from a patient whose treatment included radiotherapy and nephrectomy. CDR3 bases: TGCGCCAGCAGTACCAACAGGGCAGGCCAAGAGACCCAGTACTTC. Translation: CASSTNRAGQETQYF.